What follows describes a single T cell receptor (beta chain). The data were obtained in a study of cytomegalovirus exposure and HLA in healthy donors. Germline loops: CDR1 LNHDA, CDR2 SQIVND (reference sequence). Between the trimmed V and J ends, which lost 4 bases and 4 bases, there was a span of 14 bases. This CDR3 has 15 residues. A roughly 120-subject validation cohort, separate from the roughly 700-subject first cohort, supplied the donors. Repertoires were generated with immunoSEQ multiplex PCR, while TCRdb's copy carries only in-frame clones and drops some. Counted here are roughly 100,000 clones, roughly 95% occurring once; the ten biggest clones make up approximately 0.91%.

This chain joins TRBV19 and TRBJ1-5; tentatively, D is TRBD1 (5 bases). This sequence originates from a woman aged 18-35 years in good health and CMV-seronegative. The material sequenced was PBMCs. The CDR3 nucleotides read TGTGCCAGTAGTAACCCTCCGGACAAGAATCAGCCCCAGCATTTT. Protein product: CASSNPPDKNQPQHF.